This TCR beta chain comes out of a study of T cells after yellow fever vaccination. CDR3 length equals 14 residues. V shed 7 bases and J shed 8 bases, with 21 bases lying between them. CDR1 SQVTM and CDR2 ANQGSEA come from the germline V gene. General study findings and limits: Though it reached lower strength, the secondary response hit its peak faster, day 5 versus 15. Shared CD4/CD8 clonotypes were a small share, likely from convergent recombination. After the booster, over 95% of CD4 and 88% of CD8 primary-response clones were re-detected.

UMIs were added to TCR cDNA along with a universal primer site when it was made by 5'RACE template switching. TCRdb itself ran the 5' RACE reads through MiXCR, one entry per CDR3 protein. This sample has hundreds of thousands of distinct CDR3 sequences, with 13% found just once. This clonotype has a handful of counts. Antigen specificity is unknown. This specimen was PBMCs, taken on the day of the yellow fever booster vaccination. J is TRBJ2-1 and V is TRBV29-1; perhaps TRBD1 as D (6 bases). The clonotype originates from a man in his thirties or forties who received the YFV17D yellow fever vaccine. CDR3 protein: CSAQGGFETDEQFF. The CDR3 bases are TGCAGCGCACAGGGCGGATTTGAGACTGATGAGCAGTTCTTC.